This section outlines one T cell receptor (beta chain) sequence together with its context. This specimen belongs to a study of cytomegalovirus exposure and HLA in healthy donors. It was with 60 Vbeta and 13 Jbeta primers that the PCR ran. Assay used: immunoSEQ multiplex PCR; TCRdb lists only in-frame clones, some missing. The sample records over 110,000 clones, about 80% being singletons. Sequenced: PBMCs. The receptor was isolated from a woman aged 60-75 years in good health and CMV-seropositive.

In DNA form, the CDR3 reads TGTGCCAGCAGCCAGTATCAGGGACAGGGGATAAGTGAGCAGTTCTTC. Translation: CASSQYQGQGISEQFF. The genes are TRBV4-2 and TRBJ2-1, with TRBD1 identical over 10 bases. The CDR3 length is 16 residues. Germline values: CDR1 LGHNA, CDR2 YNFKEQ. The trim removed 3 bases at V and 9 bases at J, leaving 11 bases unmatched.